Below are 2 T cell receptor beta chains sequenced from a single sample in a study of T cell responses to AZD1222 COVID-19 vaccine. Libraries were prepared by immunoSEQ multiplex PCR; TCRdb keeps only in-frame clonotypes and omits some of them. This table holds around 120,000 clones, roughly nine tenths found once. Specimen: peripheral blood, collected on day 0 of AZD1222 vaccination. These receptors were taken from an adult in good health.

This chain connects TRBV7-9 to TRBJ2-5; 9 nucleotides agree with TRBD2. CDR1 SEHNR and CDR2 FQNEAQ come from the germline V gene (reference sequence). The CDR3 has 15 residues. The junction had 4 bases not matched to a gene; V was cut back by 3 bases and J by 2 bases. As DNA, the CDR3 is TGTGCCAGCAGCTTCAGCCTAGCGGGGCAAGAGACCCAGTACTTC. Encoded protein: CASSFSLAGQETQYF.

This rearrangement joins TRBV24-1 to TRBJ2-3; 11 bases align to TRBD2. This CDR3 spans 17 amino acids. The germline gives CDR1 KGHDR, CDR2 SFDVKD. J lost 1 base, V lost 2 bases, and 4 bases had no gene match. CDR3 nucleotides: TGTGCCACCAGTGATTCCGGGACTAGCGGAGGCACAGATACGCAGTATTTT. Protein product: CATSDSGTSGGTDTQYF.